This TCR beta chain was recovered during a study of T-cell memory formation after mild COVID-19 (dated by TCRdb to the early 2020s). Turning to the overall study: TCR sequence clusters from the two donors were largely donor specific. Longitudinal TCRalpha and TCRbeta repertoire sequencing tracked T-cell clones expanding and contracting after mild COVID-19 in two donors. Two young, previously healthy adult volunteers made up the cohort, one male and one female. What the study reported, not specific to this receptor: Some responding clones were found in pre-infection memory, which suggests that pre-existing cross-reactive memory T cells took part in the SARS-CoV-2 response. Contracting CD4+ clones turned up mainly in the CM and EM memory subsets, whereas EMRA was where CD8+ clones were enriched. SARS-CoV-2 specificity was not confirmed for the second-wave clones peaking on day 37. Only a couple of mild cases were covered by the study, and larger cohorts that include severe cases with pre-infection samples were considered necessary. Clones contracting from day 15 to 85 had balanced CD4/CD8 phenotypes, while a second wave expanding from day 15 to 37 was biased towards CD4+.

The CDR3 sequence holds 14 residues, the cysteine and phenylalanine included. Of the read, only the CDR3 DNA is kept; its 42 bases are in frame from base 1. Between the V and J ends, shortened by 4 bases and 7 bases respectively, the junction contains 17 bases. CDR1 and CDR2, looked up from the germline V gene, are SGHDT and YYEEEE. A word on this clonotype: Its antigen is not yet known. The input lacks base qualities; no much larger clone sits a single base away.

Instrument on record: Illumina NovaSeq 6000. cDNA libraries for TCRalpha and TCRbeta were prepared by 5'RACE using constant-segment primers, with sample barcodes and unique molecular identifiers added. Trizol reagent was used to extract RNA from every sample. Library amplification was performed in two PCR steps, and a second sample barcode and Illumina TruSeq adapters were introduced in the second step. Sequencing of libraries was performed on an Illumina NovaSeq with 2 x 150 bp paired-end reads. The original methods were these. Demultiplexing of reads and collapsing into UMI-guided consensus sequences were performed with migec v1.2.7. Using mixcr v2.1.11, UMI consensuses were aligned to TRA and TRB V and J templates and then assembled into clonotypes. A clonotype was counted as expanded or contracted only when both edgeR and NoisET called the clonotype significant, with the noise models trained on biological replicates. For edgeR calls, the cutoffs were a false discovery rate-adjusted p below 0.01 and a log2 fold-change threshold of 1. As an exploratory analysis of dynamics, max-normalized trajectories of the 1000 most abundant clonotypes were examined by PCA with hierarchical clustering. Each responding clone was given a CD4 or CD8 phenotype based on the CD4+ and CD8+ repertoires, which had been sequenced separately. TCRdb applied fastp at Q25 and MiXCR to the public reads, then kept only in-frame beta chains. Each entry is one CDR3 protein sequence, shown with its most common DNA and genes. The V and J calls, along with clone size, are taken from TCRdb and not from the paper's own processing. This sample holds around 320,000 distinct CDR3 sequences; roughly 13% were observed only once. The ten largest clones take up 21% of the sample.

Ficoll-Paque density gradient centrifugation was used to isolate PBMCs. The chain links TRBV5-6 with TRBJ2-5; too little of a D gene remains to name it. The sequenced sample was PBMCs or a T cell subset sorted from them (not recorded which). The TCR originated in a man aged 18-30 years who had mild COVID-19 (a few samples of this study predate the infection). The sample titles of this study are shuffled in the database, so cell type and time point are left out; the donor was told from shared clones. The CDR3 amino acid sequence is: CASSQDGSQRTQYF. The sequence in DNA is TGTGCCAGCAGCCAGGATGGCAGCCAGAGGACCCAGTACTTC. With all but the CDR3 taken from the reference TRBV5-6 and TRBJ2-5 genes, the full variable domain is: DAGVTQSPTHLIKTRGQQVTLRCSPKSGHDTVSWYQQALGQGPQFIFQYYEEEERQRGNFPDRFSGHQFPNYSSELNVNALLLGDSALYLCASSQDGSQRTQYFGPGTRLLVL.